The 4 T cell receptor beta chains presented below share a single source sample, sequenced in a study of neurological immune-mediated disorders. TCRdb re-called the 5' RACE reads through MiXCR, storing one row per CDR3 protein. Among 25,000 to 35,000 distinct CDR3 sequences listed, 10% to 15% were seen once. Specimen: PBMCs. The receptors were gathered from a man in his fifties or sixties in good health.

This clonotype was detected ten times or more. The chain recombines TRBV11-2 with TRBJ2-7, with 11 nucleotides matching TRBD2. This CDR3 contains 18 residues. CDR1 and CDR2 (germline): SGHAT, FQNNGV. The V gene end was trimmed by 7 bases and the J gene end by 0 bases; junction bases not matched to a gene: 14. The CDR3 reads CASNPGGLAGGHSYEQYF. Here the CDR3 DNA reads TGTGCCAGCAACCCAGGGGGGCTAGCGGGAGGCCACTCCTACGAGCAGTACTTC.

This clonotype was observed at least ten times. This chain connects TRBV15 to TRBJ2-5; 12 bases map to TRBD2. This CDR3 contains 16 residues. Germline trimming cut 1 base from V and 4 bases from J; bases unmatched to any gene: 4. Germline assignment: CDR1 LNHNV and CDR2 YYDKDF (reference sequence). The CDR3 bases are TGTGCCACCAGCAGAGGTCTAGCGGGAGGGCCAGAGACCCAGTACTTC. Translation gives CATSRGLAGGPETQYF. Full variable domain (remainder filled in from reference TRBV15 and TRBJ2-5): DAMVIQNPRYQVTQFGKPVTLSCSQTLNHNVMYWYQQKSSQAPKLLFHYYDKDFNNEADTPDNFQSRRPNTSFCFLDIRSPGLGDTAMYLCATSRGLAGGPETQYFGPGTRLLVL.

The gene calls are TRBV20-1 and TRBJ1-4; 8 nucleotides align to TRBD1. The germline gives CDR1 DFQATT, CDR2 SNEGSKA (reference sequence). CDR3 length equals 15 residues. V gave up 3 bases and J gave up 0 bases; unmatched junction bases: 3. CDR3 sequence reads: CSARGTGATNEKLFF. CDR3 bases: TGCAGTGCTAGGGGGACAGGAGCAACTAATGAAAAACTGTTTTTT.

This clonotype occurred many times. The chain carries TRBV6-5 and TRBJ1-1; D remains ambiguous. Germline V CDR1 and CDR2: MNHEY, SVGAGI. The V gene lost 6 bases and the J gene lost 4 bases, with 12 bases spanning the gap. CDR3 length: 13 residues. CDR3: CASRAMGGTEAFF. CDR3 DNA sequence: TGTGCCAGCAGAGCCATGGGAGGCACTGAAGCTTTCTTT.